Sequencing of this TCR beta chain was carried out in a study of T cells in Graves' hyperthyroidism and ophthalmopathy. This clonotype has only a few counts. The antigen is unknown. This CDR3 is built from 15 residues. V was shortened by 3 bases and J by 2 bases, with 13 bases between the two germline ends. The germline gives CDR1 ENHRY, CDR2 SYGVKD. Whole-study findings and limits: A model of 13 V-J features distinguished ophthalmopathy from stable hyperthyroidism.

The authors deemed Graves' hyperthyroidism stable absent ophthalmopathy progression within 18 months. Diagnoses rested on clinical symptoms, serum thyroxine and TRAb, thyroid ultrasound and orbital computed tomography. Cells are PBMCs isolated from approximately 9.2 ml of fresh blood. The investigators amplified TCR beta CDR3 regions from RNA transcripts. First-round RT-PCR of the TCR CDR3 relied on the HTBI primer set. TCRdb redid the calling of the multiplex PCR reads with MiXCR, one entry per CDR3 protein. The sample holds roughly 840,000 distinct CDR3 sequences, about two fifths seen once. V is TRBV10-3 and J is TRBJ1-2; weak D call: TRBD1 (6 bases). This sequence was found in a man aged 18 to 30 with Graves' hyperthyroidism. The sample taken for sequencing was blood. In DNA form, the CDR3 reads TGTGCCATCAGTGACCTGTCACAGGGCAACTATGGCTACACCTTC. Translation: CAISDLSQGNYGYTF.